This TCR beta chain was captured in a study of T cell changes during pregnancy in multiple sclerosis. This CDR3 has 13 amino acids. Trimming stripped 0 bases from V and 9 bases from J, with 11 bases between. Per germline, CDR1 SGHAT and CDR2 FQNNGV. Produced via immunoSEQ multiplex PCR; TCRdb's table is partial and in-frame only. Among over 100,000 clones listed, around 90% were seen once. This sequence originates from a female donor with multiple sclerosis, enrolled in a pregnancy study. The chain recombines TRBV11-2 with TRBJ1-1, with no clear D. The input for sequencing was peripheral blood, taken in the third trimester of pregnancy. This CDR3 is CASSLDREAKAFF. Written as DNA, the CDR3 is TGTGCCAGCAGCTTAGATCGCGAGGCAAAAGCTTTCTTT. Full variable domain (rest looked up from reference TRBV11-2 and TRBJ1-1): EAGVAQSPRYKIIEKRQSVAFWCNPISGHATLYWYQQILGQGPKLLIQFQNNGVVDDSQLPKDRFSAERLKGVDSTLKIQPAKLEDSAVYLCASSLDREAKAFFGQGTRLTVV.